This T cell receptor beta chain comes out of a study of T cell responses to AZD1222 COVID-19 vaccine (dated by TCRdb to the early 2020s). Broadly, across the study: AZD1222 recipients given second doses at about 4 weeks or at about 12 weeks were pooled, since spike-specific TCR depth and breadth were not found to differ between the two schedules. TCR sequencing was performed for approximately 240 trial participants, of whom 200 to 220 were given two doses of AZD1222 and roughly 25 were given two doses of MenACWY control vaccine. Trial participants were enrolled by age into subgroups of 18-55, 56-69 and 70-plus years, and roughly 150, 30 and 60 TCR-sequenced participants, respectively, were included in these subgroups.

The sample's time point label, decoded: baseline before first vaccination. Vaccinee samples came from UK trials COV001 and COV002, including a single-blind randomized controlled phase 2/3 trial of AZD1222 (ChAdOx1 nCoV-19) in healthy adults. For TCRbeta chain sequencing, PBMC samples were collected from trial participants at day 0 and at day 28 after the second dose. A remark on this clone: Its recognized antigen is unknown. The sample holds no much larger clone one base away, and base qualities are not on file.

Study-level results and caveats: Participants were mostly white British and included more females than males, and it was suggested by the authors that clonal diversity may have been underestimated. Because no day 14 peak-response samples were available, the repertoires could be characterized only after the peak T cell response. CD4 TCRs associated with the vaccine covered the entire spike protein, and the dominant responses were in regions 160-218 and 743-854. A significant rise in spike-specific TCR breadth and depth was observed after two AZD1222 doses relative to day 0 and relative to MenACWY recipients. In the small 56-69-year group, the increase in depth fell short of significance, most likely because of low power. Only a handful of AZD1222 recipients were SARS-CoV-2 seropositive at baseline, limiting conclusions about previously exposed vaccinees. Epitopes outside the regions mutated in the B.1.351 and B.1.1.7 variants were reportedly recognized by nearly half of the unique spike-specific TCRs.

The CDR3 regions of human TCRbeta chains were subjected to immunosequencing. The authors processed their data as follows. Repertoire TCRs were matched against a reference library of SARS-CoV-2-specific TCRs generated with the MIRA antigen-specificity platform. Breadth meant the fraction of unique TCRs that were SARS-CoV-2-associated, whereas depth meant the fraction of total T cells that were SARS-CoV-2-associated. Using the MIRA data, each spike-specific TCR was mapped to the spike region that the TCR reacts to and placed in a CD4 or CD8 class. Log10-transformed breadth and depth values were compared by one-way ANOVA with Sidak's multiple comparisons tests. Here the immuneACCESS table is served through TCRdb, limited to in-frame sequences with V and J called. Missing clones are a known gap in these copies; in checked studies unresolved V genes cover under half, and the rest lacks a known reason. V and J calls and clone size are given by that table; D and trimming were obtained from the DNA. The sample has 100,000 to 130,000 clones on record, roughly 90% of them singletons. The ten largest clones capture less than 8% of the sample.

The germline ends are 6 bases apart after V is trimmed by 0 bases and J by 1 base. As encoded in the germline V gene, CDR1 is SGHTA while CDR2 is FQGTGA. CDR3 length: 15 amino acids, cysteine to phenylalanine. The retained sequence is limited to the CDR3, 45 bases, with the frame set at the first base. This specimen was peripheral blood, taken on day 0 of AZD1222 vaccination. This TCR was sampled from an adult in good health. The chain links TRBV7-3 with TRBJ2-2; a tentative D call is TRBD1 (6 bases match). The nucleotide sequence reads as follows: TGTGCCAGCAGCTTAACAGGGGGGAACACCGGGGAGCTGTTTTTT. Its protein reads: CASSLTGGNTGELFF.